This T cell receptor (beta chain) derives from a study of T cells expressing NK-cell markers. Across the whole study: From sorted CD3+CD56+NKG2C+, CD3+CD56+NKG2C- and CD3+CD56-NKG2C+ T cells came the TCR beta repertoires.

A remark on this clonotype: Its target is unknown.

General observations from the study: Expanded clones of NKG2C+ T cells had an unclear HCMV specificity.

TCRdb reprocessed the 5' RACE reads; each CDR3 protein has one entry and no DNA is given. This listing includes roughly 450,000 distinct CDR3 sequences. CDR3 length: 15 amino acids. Germline loops: CDR1 SGHAT, CDR2 FQNNGV. The rearrangement uses TRBV11-2 and TRBJ2-3; TCRdb selects TRBD1, and the lack of DNA leaves this call unchecked. The sequencing input was blood T cells: a sorted CD56 or NKG2C T cell subset, CD4+ or CD8+ T cells, or bulk PBMC T cells (not recorded which). The sequence was collected from a woman aged 50 to 60 in good health. Here the CDR3 reads CASSSGTGGPDTQYF.